The 3 T cell receptor beta chains reported below all come from one sample, sequenced in a study of T cell repertoires in cytomegalovirus infection. TCRdb independently ran MiXCR on the reads; one entry per CDR3 protein. This table holds about 98,000 distinct CDR3 sequences, 16% found once. The sample comprised PBMCs. These TCRs come from a human donor in good health (CMV status not recorded). Some clones in this sample may be carry-over from other donors' samples.

This clonotype came up a few times. V and J are TRBV2 and TRBJ1-2; D not certain. CDR1 and CDR2 from the germline V gene are SNHLY and FYNNEI. CDR3 size: 19 residues. V was cut by 6 bases and J by 0 bases, with 26 bases left in between. CDR3 DNA sequence: TGTGCCAGCAGCCTTGGGCTAGGGAACTGGGGAATGACTAACTATGGCTACACCTTC. It translates to CASSLGLGNWGMTNYGYTF.

This clonotype appeared many times. The chain has TRBV14 and TRBJ2-7; the D gene is possibly TRBD1 (6 bases). The CDR3 contains 16 residues. In germline, CDR1 is SGHDN, CDR2 FVKESK. Trimming shortened V by 1 base and J by 2 bases, and 15 bases separated the two germline ends. In DNA, the CDR3 is TGTGCCAGCAGCCAAGCGACAGGATTAGGGACCTACGAGCAGTACTTC. Encoded protein: CASSQATGLGTYEQYF.

This clonotype appeared a few times. J is TRBJ1-1 and V is TRBV5-1, with 8 bases fitting TRBD1. With V trimmed by 10 bases and J by 4 bases, 15 bases remained unmatched. The CDR3 contains 15 residues. Per the germline V gene, CDR1 is SGHRS and CDR2 is YFSETQ. CDR3 bases: TGCGCCTCCCGCCGTCAACAGGGGGGAGGCACTGAAGCTTTCTTT. This codes for CASRRQQGGGTEAFF.